The following is a T cell receptor (beta chain) sequence with its context. Antigen specificity is unknown. The source of the sample is a study of CD8 T cells in Susac syndrome. Study findings and constraints: By the study's own acknowledgment, its TCR sequencing and HLA analysis included relatively few individuals.

The authors carried out high-throughput sequencing of TCR beta. They applied it to CD8+ and CD4+ T cells obtained from blood. With random hexamers, reverse transcription was performed on about 0.45 to 1 ug of RNA. TCRdb reanalysed the immunoSEQ multiplex PCR reads using MiXCR and keeps one entry per CDR3 protein. The table records more than 110,000 distinct CDR3 sequences, nearly 95% of them present only once. The receptor was isolated from a human donor in good health. Sequenced: CD8+ T cells from PBMCs.

The CDR3 sequence: CASSLGNGGSDGYTF. The CDR3 region has the DNA TGTGCCAGCAGTTTAGGGAACGGCGGATCCGATGGCTACACCTTC. V usage is TRBV28 and J usage is TRBJ1-2; D gene unclear. Germline-derived CDR1 and CDR2 are MDHEN and SYDVKM. The CDR3 sequence is 15 residues long. V was shortened by 2 bases and J by 6 bases, with 16 bases between the two germline ends.